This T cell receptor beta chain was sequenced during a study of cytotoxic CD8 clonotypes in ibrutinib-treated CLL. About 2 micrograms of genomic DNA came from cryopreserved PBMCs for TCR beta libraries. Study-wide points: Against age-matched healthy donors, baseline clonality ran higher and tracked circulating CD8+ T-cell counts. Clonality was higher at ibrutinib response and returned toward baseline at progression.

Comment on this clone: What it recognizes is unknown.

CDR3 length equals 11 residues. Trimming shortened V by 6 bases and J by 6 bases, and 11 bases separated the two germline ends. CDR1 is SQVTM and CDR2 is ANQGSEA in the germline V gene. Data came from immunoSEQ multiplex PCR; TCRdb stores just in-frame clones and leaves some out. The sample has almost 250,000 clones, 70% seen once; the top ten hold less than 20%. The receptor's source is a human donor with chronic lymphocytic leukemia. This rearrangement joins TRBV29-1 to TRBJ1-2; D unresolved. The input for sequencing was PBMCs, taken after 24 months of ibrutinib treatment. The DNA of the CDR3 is TGCAGCGTCCCGGAAAGTGATGGCTACACCTTC. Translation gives CSVPESDGYTF.